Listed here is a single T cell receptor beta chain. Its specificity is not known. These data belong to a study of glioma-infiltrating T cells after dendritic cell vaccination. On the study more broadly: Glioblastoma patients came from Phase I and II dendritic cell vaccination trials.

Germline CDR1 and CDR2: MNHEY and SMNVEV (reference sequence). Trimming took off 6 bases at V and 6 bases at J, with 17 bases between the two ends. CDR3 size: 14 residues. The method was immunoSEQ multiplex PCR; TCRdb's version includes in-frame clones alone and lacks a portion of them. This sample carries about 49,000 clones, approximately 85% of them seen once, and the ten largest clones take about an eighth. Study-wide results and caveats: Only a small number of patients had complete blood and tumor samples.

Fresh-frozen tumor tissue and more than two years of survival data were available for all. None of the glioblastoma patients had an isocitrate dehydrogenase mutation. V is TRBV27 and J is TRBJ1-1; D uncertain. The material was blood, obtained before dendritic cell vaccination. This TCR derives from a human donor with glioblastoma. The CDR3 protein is CASRGLPPVPEAFF. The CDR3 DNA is TGTGCCAGCAGAGGACTTCCCCCGGTCCCTGAAGCTTTCTTT.